These T cell receptor beta chains were read from a single sample in a study of blood T cell repertoires in COVID-19. TCRdb keeps only in-frame clones here, not all; method: immunoSEQ multiplex PCR. The sample holds over 150,000 clones, roughly 86% seen once. The sequenced sample consisted of peripheral blood. These receptors were collected from a woman aged 55-75 years who had recovered from COVID-19. Both conserved end residues are part of each CDR3. A D gene is named only where the DNA matches it firmly. Clone size is stated in some rows and not others, as once, few, many or a class when expanded.

TRBV2	many	14	TRBD1	TRBJ1-2	TGTGCCAGCAGACCGGGACAGGGGTACTATGGCTACACCTTC	CASRPGQGYYGYTF
TRBV2	NA	14	NA	TRBJ2-7	TGTGCCAGCAGTGAGGCTACAGGTACCTACGAGCAGTACTTC	CASSEATGTYEQYF
TRBV6-1	few	16	NA	TRBJ2-2	TGTGCCAGCAGTGAGCCCAGCTTGAGAGGAACCGGGGAGCTGTTTTTT	CASSEPSLRGTGELFF
TRBV10-2	NA	14	TRBD1	TRBJ1-1	TGCGTCAGCAGTTTGGACAGGGTGAACACTGAAGCTTTCTTT	CVSSLDRVNTEAFF
TRBV29-1	NA	14	NA	TRBJ1-1	TGCAGCGTTGATGGGTGGCAGGGGAACACTGAAGCTTTCTTT	CSVDGWQGNTEAFF
TRBV2	NA	14	TRBD1	TRBJ1-6	TGTGCCAGCAGTGAGGGCAGGGGGAATTCACCCCTCCACTTT	CASSEGRGNSPLHF
TRBV7-8	NA	14	NA	TRBJ1-6	TGTGCCAGCAGCTTAGGTAGGGGTGGTTCACCCCTCCACTTT	CASSLGRGGSPLHF
TRBV5-6	NA	15	TRBD2	TRBJ2-7	TGTGCCAGCAGCCCGGGGACTAGCGGGGGTTTCGAGCAGTACTTC	CASSPGTSGGFEQYF
TRBV5-1	NA	15	TRBD1	TRBJ2-3	TGCGCCAGCAGCTTCGGGACAGGGATCGCAGATACGCAGTATTTT	CASSFGTGIADTQYF
TRBV28	NA	13	NA	TRBJ1-2	TGTGCCAGCTCAACCTACTCAGGGCGCGGCTACACCTTC	CASSTYSGRGYTF
TRBV10-3	NA	15	TRBD2	TRBJ2-3	TGTGCCATCGGGGGAGCGGGGGGAAGCACAGATACGCAGTATTTT	CAIGGAGGSTDTQYF
TRBV4-1	few	15	NA	TRBJ2-7	TGCGCCAGCAGCCAAGATCCCCAGGGCACCTACGAGCAGTACTTC	CASSQDPQGTYEQYF
TRBV3-1/TRBV3-2	NA	15	TRBD1	TRBJ1-2	TGTGCCAGCAGCCCCCTACAGGGGGGAGGCTATGGCTACACCTTC	CASSPLQGGGYGYTF
TRBV28	NA	17	NA	TRBJ1-5	TGTGCCAGCAGTTTACCCTCCTCTGCAGGGTCTAATCAGCCCCAGCATTTT	CASSLPSSAGSNQPQHF
TRBV6-6	once	12	NA	TRBJ1-6	TGTGCCAGCAGCTTACAGAATTCACCCCTCCACTTT	CASSLQNSPLHF
TRBV3-1/TRBV3-2	NA	17	TRBD1	TRBJ2-7	TGTGCCAGCAGCCCCGGAGAGGCAGAGGGGGCCTCCTACGAGCAGTACTTC	CASSPGEAEGASYEQYF
TRBV14	NA	17	TRBD1	TRBJ2-6	TGTGCCAGCAGCCCGTCCCGGGACAGGGCCCGGGCCAACGTCCTGACTTTC	CASSPSRDRARANVLTF
TRBV28	NA	15	NA	TRBJ2-5	TGTGCCAGCAGTTCTGGACTTGAGGGCCGGGAGACCCAGTACTTC	CASSSGLEGRETQYF
TRBV2	NA	12	NA	TRBJ2-5	TGTGCCAGCAGTGTAAGCTTGGAGACCCAGTACTTC	CASSVSLETQYF
TRBV6-5	once	12	NA	TRBJ1-5	TGTGCCAGCACGCGGCTCAATCAGCCCCAGCATTTT	CASTRLNQPQHF
TRBV10-3	NA	15	NA	TRBJ1-5	TGTGCCACAGGGGACGGGCCGTATAGCAATCAGCCCCAGCATTTT	CATGDGPYSNQPQHF
TRBV28	NA	15	NA	TRBJ2-7	TGTGCCAGCAGGGAAGACCGAGGTATCTCCTACGAGCAGTACTTC	CASREDRGISYEQYF
TRBV6-5	NA	13	TRBD1	TRBJ1-2	TGTGCCAGCAGGCACAGGGGAGCCTATGGCTACACCTTC	CASRHRGAYGYTF
TRBV3-1/TRBV3-2	NA	15	NA	TRBJ2-2	TGTGCCAGCAGCCCTTACGGACAGAACACCGGGGAGCTGTTTTTT	CASSPYGQNTGELFF
TRBV4-2	NA	15	NA	TRBJ1-1	TGTGCCAGCAGCCAAGACGGAGGCACGGACACTGAAGCTTTCTTT	CASSQDGGTDTEAFF
TRBV11-3	NA	16	NA	TRBJ2-1	TGTGCCAGCAGCTTAAGGGGCAGCGCAACCTACAATGAGCAGTTCTTC	CASSLRGSATYNEQFF
TRBV11-1	NA	16	TRBD1	TRBJ2-3	TGTGCCAGCAGCGAGAGACAGGGGGCGGGGTGGGATACGCAGTATTTT	CASSERQGAGWDTQYF
TRBV7-8	NA	16	TRBD1	TRBJ2-7	TGTGCCAGCAGCTTAGTTAAGGGGACAGGGTTCCACGAGCAGTACTTC	CASSLVKGTGFHEQYF
TRBV6-1	NA	14	TRBD1	TRBJ1-6	TGTGCCAGCAGCGACACCGACAGGGGTTCACCCCTCCACTTT	CASSDTDRGSPLHF
TRBV19	NA	17	TRBD2	TRBJ2-1	TGTGCCAGCAGCGATCTTTCCCTAGCGGAGAGATACAATGAGCAGTTCTTC	CASSDLSLAERYNEQFF
TRBV6-2/TRBV6-3	NA	15	NA	TRBJ2-2	TGTGCCAGCAGTCGCTTCACCAGGAACACCGGGGAGCTGTTTTTT	CASSRFTRNTGELFF
TRBV2	NA	15	NA	TRBJ2-2	TGTGCCAGCAGTGGAAACAGACAGAACACCGGGGAGCTGTTTTTT	CASSGNRQNTGELFF
TRBV19	NA	14	NA	TRBJ2-1	TGTGCCAGTAGTACGAGACAGGAGTACAATGAGCAGTTCTTC	CASSTRQEYNEQFF
TRBV7-6	NA	19	NA	TRBJ1-3	TGTGCCAGCAGCTTAGCACCCTTGGGTCCGGGGAGCTCTGGAAACACCATATATTTT	CASSLAPLGPGSSGNTIYF
TRBV27	NA	17	TRBD1	TRBJ1-4	TGTGCCAGCAGTTTCACATCTCGGGGGACAGGGCGCGAAAAACTGTTTTTT	CASSFTSRGTGREKLFF
TRBV19	NA	17	TRBD1	TRBJ2-3	TGTGCCAGTAGTTCCCTACGGACAGGAGCGCTGGCAGATACGCAGTATTTT	CASSSLRTGALADTQYF
TRBV4-1	once	16	TRBD2	TRBJ2-1	TGCGCCAGCAGCCGACAACTAGCGGGGGGCATTGATGAGCAGTTCTTC	CASSRQLAGGIDEQFF
TRBV10-3	NA	14	TRBD1	TRBJ1-1	TGTGCCTCAGGACAGGTCGGTGCTCACACTGAAGCTTTCTTT	CASGQVGAHTEAFF
TRBV28	once	15	TRBD1	TRBJ1-1	TGTGCCAGCAGTTTATCGGACAGGAGGAACACTGAAGCTTTCTTT	CASSLSDRRNTEAFF
TRBV5-1	NA	18	TRBD2	TRBJ2-3	TGCGCCAGCAGCGCCACTAGCGGGGGGGCGATTCTTCCAGATACGCAGTATTTT	CASSATSGGAILPDTQYF
TRBV10-3	NA	14	TRBD2	TRBJ2-5	TGTGCCATCAGTACCGGGGGGGGCCAAGAGACCCAGTACTTC	CAISTGGGQETQYF
TRBV19	few	16	TRBD1	TRBJ2-7	TGTGCCAGTAGTAACCCTAGACAGGGTTCCTCCTACGAGCAGTACTTC	CASSNPRQGSSYEQYF
TRBV5-1	NA	15	TRBD2	TRBJ2-2	TGCGCCAGCAGCCGGACGGGGGGGAACACCGGGGAGCTGTTTTTT	CASSRTGGNTGELFF